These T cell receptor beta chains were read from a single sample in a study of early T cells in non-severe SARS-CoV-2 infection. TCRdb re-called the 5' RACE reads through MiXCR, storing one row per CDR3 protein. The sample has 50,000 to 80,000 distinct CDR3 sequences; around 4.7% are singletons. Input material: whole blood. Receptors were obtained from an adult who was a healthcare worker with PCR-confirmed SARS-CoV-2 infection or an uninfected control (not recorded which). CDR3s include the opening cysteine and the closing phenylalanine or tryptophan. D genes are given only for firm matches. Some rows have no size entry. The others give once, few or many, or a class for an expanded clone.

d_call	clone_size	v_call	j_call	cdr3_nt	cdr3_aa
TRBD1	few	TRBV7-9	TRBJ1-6	TGTGCCAGCAGCTCGGGACAGGGTAATTCACCCCTCCACTTT	CASSSGQGNSPLHF
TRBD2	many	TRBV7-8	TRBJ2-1	TGTGCCAGCAGCTTTGAGCGGGGGCAAAACAATGAGCAGTTCTTC	CASSFERGQNNEQFF
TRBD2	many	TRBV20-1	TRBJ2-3	TGCAGTGCTAGAGATCTAACGGGAGGGCAGGATACGCAGTATTTT	CSARDLTGGQDTQYF
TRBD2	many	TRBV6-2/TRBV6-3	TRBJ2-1	TGTGCCAGCATCAGCGGGAGTGGAGGTGAGCAGTTCTTC	CASISGSGGEQFF
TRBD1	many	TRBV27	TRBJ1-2	TGTGCCAGCAGTTCCCAGGACAGGGGGCGATATGGCTACACCTTC	CASSSQDRGRYGYTF
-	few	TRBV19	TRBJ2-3	TGTGCCATCTCGATGATGGGTACAGATACGCAGTATTTT	CAISMMGTDTQYF
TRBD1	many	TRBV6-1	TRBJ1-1	TGTGCCAGCCCAGAGGACAGGGCGACTGAAGCTTTCTTT	CASPEDRATEAFF
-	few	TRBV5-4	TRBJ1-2	TGTGCCAGCAGCTTGGAACTGGGGGCCTCCTATGGCTACACCTTC	CASSLELGASYGYTF
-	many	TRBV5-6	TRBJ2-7	TGTGCCAGCAGCAGCGGTGGCCCCCTCTCCTACGAGCAGTACTTC	CASSSGGPLSYEQYF
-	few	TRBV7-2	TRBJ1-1	TGTGCCAGCAGCCTAAACACGGGAACCGATGCTTTCTTT	CASSLNTGTDAFF
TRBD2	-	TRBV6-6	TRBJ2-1	TGTGCCAGCAACTTTTCCCCGGGGGGTCAGTACAATGAGCAGTTCTTC	CASNFSPGGQYNEQFF
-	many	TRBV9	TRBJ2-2	TGTGCCAGCAGCGTAGGGGGCACCGGGGAGCTGTTTTTT	CASSVGGTGELFF
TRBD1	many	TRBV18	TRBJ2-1	TGTGCCAGCTCACCACCGGGGACAGATGAGCAGTTCTTC	CASSPPGTDEQFF
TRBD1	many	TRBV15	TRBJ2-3	TGTGCCACCAGCAGAGCCAGATCTCCCGGGACAGGGGGGAATACGCAGTATTTT	CATSRARSPGTGGNTQYF
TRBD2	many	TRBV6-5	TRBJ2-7	TGTGCCAGCAGTTTGACTAGCGGGAGCCACGAGCAGTACTTC	CASSLTSGSHEQYF
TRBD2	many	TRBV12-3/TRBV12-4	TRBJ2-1	TGTGCCAGCAGTTTAGCGACCGGGAGGTACAATGAGCAGTTCTTC	CASSLATGRYNEQFF
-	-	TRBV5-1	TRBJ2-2	TGCGCCAGCAGCGAGAGCGGGCCCACCGGGGAGCTGTTTTTT	CASSESGPTGELFF
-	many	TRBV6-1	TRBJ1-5	TGTGCCAGCAGTGAAATGGGGGGGCGCGGGCCCCAGCATTTT	CASSEMGGRGPQHF
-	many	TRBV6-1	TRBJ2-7	TGTGCCAGGGACTACGAGCAGTACTTC	CARDYEQYF
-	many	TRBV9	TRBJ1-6	TGTGCCAGCAGCGTATTGGCCATTTGGAATTCACCCCTCCACTTT	CASSVLAIWNSPLHF
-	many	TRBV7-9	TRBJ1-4	TGTGCCAGCAGACGAGGGGAGGATGAAAAACTGTTTTTT	CASRRGEDEKLFF
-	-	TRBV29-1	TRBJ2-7	TGCAGCGTTGGGGACACCACCTCCTACGAGCAGTACTTC	CSVGDTTSYEQYF
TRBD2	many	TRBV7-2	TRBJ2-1	TGTGCCAGCAGCCCGACTAGCGGGGGCTTCAATGAGCAGTTCTTC	CASSPTSGGFNEQFF
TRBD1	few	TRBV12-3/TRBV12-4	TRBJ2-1	TGTGCCAGCAGTCCCGGGACAGTCTACAATGAGCAGTTCTTC	CASSPGTVYNEQFF
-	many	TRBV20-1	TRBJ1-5	TGCAGTGCTGAGCTGGGTATCAATCAGCCCCAGCATTTT	CSAELGINQPQHF
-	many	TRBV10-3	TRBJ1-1	TGTGCCATCAGTGAGGACAGTTCCACCGCTGAAGCTTTCTTT	CAISEDSSTAEAFF
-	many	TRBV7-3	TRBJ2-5	TGTGCCAGCAGCGGCATCGGTGATAGCGGAAAAGAGACCCAGTACTTC	CASSGIGDSGKETQYF
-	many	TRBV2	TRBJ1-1	TGTGCCAGCAGTCAACACCCGACTGAAGCTTTCTTT	CASSQHPTEAFF
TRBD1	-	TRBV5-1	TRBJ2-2	TGCGCCAGCAGCCCGTGGACAGGGCGGACCGGGGAGCTGTTTTTT	CASSPWTGRTGELFF
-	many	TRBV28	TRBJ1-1	TGTGCCAGCAGTTTTCCGGGCGTGGGACGAGAAGCTTTCTTT	CASSFPGVGREAFF
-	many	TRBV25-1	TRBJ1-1	TGTGCCAGTATGGGGCCGAACACTGAAGCTTTCTTT	CASMGPNTEAFF
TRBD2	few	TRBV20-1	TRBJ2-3	TGCAGTGCTAGAGAGGGGACTAGTGTAGATACGCAGTATTTT	CSAREGTSVDTQYF
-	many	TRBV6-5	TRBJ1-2	TGTGCCAGCAGTTCAAGGACCGATGGCTACACCTTC	CASSSRTDGYTF
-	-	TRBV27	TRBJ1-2	TGTGCCAGCAGAAGGGGCACCAACTATGGCTACACCTTC	CASRRGTNYGYTF
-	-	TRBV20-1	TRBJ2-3	TGCAGTGCTAGAGATATGAGGAGAGCAGATACGCAGTATTTT	CSARDMRRADTQYF
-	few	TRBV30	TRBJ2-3	TGTGCCTGGAGGAGGTGGCAGGGGCGCGATACGCAGTATTTT	CAWRRWQGRDTQYF
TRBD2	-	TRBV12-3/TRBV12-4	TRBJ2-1	TGTGCCTCCCAGCGGGAGCGGGGTGAGCAGTTCTTC	CASQRERGEQFF
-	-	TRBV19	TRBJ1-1	TGTGCCAGTAGTATACCCCCGACGGGAGGGAACACTGAAGCTTTCTTT	CASSIPPTGGNTEAFF
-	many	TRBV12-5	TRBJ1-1	TGTGCTAGTGGTTCGTATACCACGGGGGAAGCTTTCTTT	CASGSYTTGEAFF
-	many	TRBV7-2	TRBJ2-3	TGTGCCAGCAGCATTTTAGGACGGACAGATACGCAGTATTTT	CASSILGRTDTQYF
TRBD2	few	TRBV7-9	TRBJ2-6	TGTGCCAGCAGCCCCGGACTAGCGGGAGGGCCTGGGGCCAACGTCCTGACTTTC	CASSPGLAGGPGANVLTF
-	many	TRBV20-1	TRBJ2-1	TGCAGTGCCCCCGGTGGGGGACGGCACAATGAGCAGTTCTTC	CSAPGGGRHNEQFF
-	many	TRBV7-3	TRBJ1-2	TGTGCCAGCAGCTTAATAGATGGGGGAGCGGAGTATGGCTACACCTTC	CASSLIDGGAEYGYTF
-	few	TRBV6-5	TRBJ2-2	TGTGCCAGCAGCCCGACAGGGACTAACACCGGGGAGCTGTTTTTT	CASSPTGTNTGELFF
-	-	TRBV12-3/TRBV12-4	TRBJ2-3	TGTGCCAGCAGCCTATTGGTCCTCACAGATACGCAGTATTTT	CASSLLVLTDTQYF
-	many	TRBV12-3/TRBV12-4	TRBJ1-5	TGTGCCAGCAGCCTTATCGGGGGACATCAGCCCCAGCATTTT	CASSLIGGHQPQHF
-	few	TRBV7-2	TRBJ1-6	TGTGCCAGCAGCCGGGACGGCAGCTCCTATAATTCACCCCTCCACTTT	CASSRDGSSYNSPLHF
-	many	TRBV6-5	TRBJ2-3	TGTGCCAGCAGTTACGACTTGCAGGCTCGCGCAGATACGCAGTATTTT	CASSYDLQARADTQYF
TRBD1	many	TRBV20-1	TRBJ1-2	TGCAGTGCTAGAGATAACGGGGACAGAGAGATTAGATATGGCTACACCTTC	CSARDNGDREIRYGYTF
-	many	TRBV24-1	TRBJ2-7	TGTGCCACCAGTGAAACGGGGAAATCCTACGAGCAGTACTTC	CATSETGKSYEQYF
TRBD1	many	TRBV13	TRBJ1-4	TGTGCCAGCAGCATCCGGACAGGAGTAGGGGAAAAACTGTTTTTT	CASSIRTGVGEKLFF
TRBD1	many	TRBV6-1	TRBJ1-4	TGTGCCACCGGAACCCGGGACAGGGGAAGGGCTAATGAAAAACTGTTTTTT	CATGTRDRGRANEKLFF
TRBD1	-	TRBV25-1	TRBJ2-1	TGTGCCAGCAGTTCATGGACAGGACAGGGGGTCGGCAATGAGCAGTTCTTC	CASSSWTGQGVGNEQFF
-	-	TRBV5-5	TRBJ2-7	TGTGCCAGCAGCCCGGGGGACAGTACCTACGAGCAGTACTTC	CASSPGDSTYEQYF
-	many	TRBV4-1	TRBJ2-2	TGCGCCAGCAGCCAAGACCCTCGGGGAGGCACCGGGGAGCTGTTTTTT	CASSQDPRGGTGELFF
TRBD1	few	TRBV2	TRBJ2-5	TGTGCCAGCAGTGAGGGGACAGGGGGCTTTGAGACCCAGTACTTC	CASSEGTGGFETQYF
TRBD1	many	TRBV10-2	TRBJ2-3	TGCGCCAGCAACCAACAGGGGAACCCAGATACGCAGTATTTT	CASNQQGNPDTQYF
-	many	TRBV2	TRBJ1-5	TGTGCCAGCAGTGAATGGCAGAGGGGAAATCAGCCCCAGCATTTT	CASSEWQRGNQPQHF
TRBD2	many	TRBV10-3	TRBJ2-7	TGTGCCATTAGCGGGGGCCCCGAGGGCGAGCAGTACTTC	CAISGGPEGEQYF
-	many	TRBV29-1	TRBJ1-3	TGCAGCGCTAGACTGTTCACGAGCTCTGGAAACACCATATATTTT	CSARLFTSSGNTIYF